These 28 T cell receptor beta chains were sequenced from one sample in a study of CD8 T cells in Susac syndrome. With random hexamers, roughly 0.5 to 1 ug RNA was reverse transcribed. TCRdb passed the immunoSEQ multiplex PCR reads through MiXCR, listing each CDR3 protein once. The sample shows tens of thousands of distinct CDR3 sequences, about 93% of them seen only once. Sequencing was carried out using CD8+ T cells from PBMCs. Source of these receptors: a human donor in good health.

The chain couples TRBV20-1 to TRBJ2-5; D is perhaps TRBD2 (6 bases). V was clipped by 5 bases and J by 9 bases, with 28 bases between them. The CDR3 is made up of 16 amino acids. In germline, CDR1 is DFQATT, CDR2 SNEGSKA (reference sequence). The CDR3 coding sequence is TGCAGTGCTGACGGAGAGGGACTGGAGCCCCTGGGGGCCCAGTACTTC. It encodes CSADGEGLEPLGAQYF.

J is TRBJ2-7 and V is TRBV15; 7 nucleotides agree with TRBD2. V was pared by 6 bases and J by 3 bases, with 11 bases of the junction left unmatched. Looked up from germline, CDR1 is LNHNV and CDR2 is YYDKDF (reference sequence). CDR3 length: 15 residues. The CDR3: CATSPTLGGVYEQYF. For the CDR3, the DNA is TGTGCCACCAGTCCTACTTTGGGGGGGGTCTACGAGCAGTACTTC.

The genes are TRBV29-1 and TRBJ1-2, with D unresolved. CDR3 size: 13 residues. Germline V lookup: CDR1 SQVTM, CDR2 ANQGSEA. The V end was cut by 4 bases, the J end by 0 bases, with 9 bases between. The CDR3 DNA reads as TGCAGCGTTGTGAGTGATCCTAACTATGGCTACACCTTC. This codes for CSVVSDPNYGYTF.

The genes are TRBV4-3 and TRBJ1-1; TRBD1 matches 8 bases. The ends lost 7 bases at V and 10 bases at J; junction bases unmatched: 11. Germline CDR1 is LGHNA and CDR2 is YSLEER. The CDR3 is made up of 13 amino acids. DNA of the CDR3: TGCGCCAGCAACAAAGGACAGGGTGAAAGAGCTTTCTTT. Translating gives CASNKGQGERAFF.

The chain links TRBV12-3 or TRBV12-4 to TRBJ2-5, with a possible D match to TRBD1 (6 bases). CDR3 length: 13 residues. V shed 3 bases and J shed 3 bases, with 8 bases lying between them. The CDR3 loop reads CASSLPGEETQYF. The CDR3 DNA is TGTGCCAGCAGTTTGCCAGGGGAAGAGACCCAGTACTTC.

The chain is built from TRBV4-1 and TRBJ2-5; tentative D call: TRBD2 (5 bases). The CDR3 length is 14 residues. Germline assignment: CDR1 MGHRA and CDR2 YSYEKL. The ends were cut back, 0 bases at V and 5 bases at J, with 10 bases in the middle. In DNA, the CDR3 is TGCGCCAGCAGCCAAGACACTTCGGGGGAGACCCAGTACTTC. Translation: CASSQDTSGETQYF.

V gene TRBV5-6 combines with J gene TRBJ2-7; D perhaps matches TRBD1 (6 bases). Trimming shortened V by 0 bases and J by 3 bases, and 10 bases separated the two germline ends. Germline-derived CDR1 and CDR2 are SGHDT and YYEEEE. This CDR3 comprises 14 residues. The CDR3 reads CASSLGPGDYEQYV. The CDR3 region has the DNA TGTGCCAGCAGCTTGGGACCAGGGGACTACGAGCAGTACGTC.

The chain couples TRBV6-1 to TRBJ2-7, with a possible D match to TRBD1 (5 bases). Trimming cost V 2 bases and J 3 bases, with 17 bases left between them. The length of the CDR3 is 16 residues. Germline lookup yields CDR1 MNHNS and CDR2 SASEGT. The CDR3 bases are TGTGCCAGCAGTGAATTCATTGGGGCAGGGAACTACGAGCAGTACGTC. It is translated as CASSEFIGAGNYEQYV.

The gene calls are TRBV30 and TRBJ1-1; a weak D match, TRBD1 (5 bases). Germline V gives CDR1 GTSNPN, CDR2 SVGIG (reference sequence). This CDR3 is built from 14 residues. The V end lost 6 bases, the J end lost 6 bases, and 20 bases lay between the germline ends. CDR3 residues: CACSTWQGAPEAFF. The CDR3 nucleotides are TGTGCCTGTTCGACCTGGCAAGGGGCCCCTGAAGCTTTCTTT.

The V call is TRBV20-1, the J call TRBJ1-5, with D tentatively TRBD1 (5 bases). CDR1 DFQATT and CDR2 SNEGSKA come from the germline V gene (reference sequence). V lost 2 bases and J lost 1, with 15 bases in between. The CDR3 is 16 amino acids. The CDR3 loop is CSARMMQGPSNQPQHF. CDR3 DNA: TGCAGTGCTAGAATGATGCAGGGACCAAGCAATCAGCCCCAGCATTTT.

This chain joins TRBV5-4 and TRBJ2-1; the D gene is possibly TRBD1 (6 bases). The CDR3 spans 11 residues. V dropped 3 bases and J dropped 15 bases, with 13 bases sitting between them. Germline lookup yields CDR1 SGHNT and CDR2 YYREEE (reference sequence). The CDR3 coding sequence is TGTGCCAGCAGCTCACAGGGTCATGCGTTCTTC. Its protein product is CASSSQGHAFF.

V usage is TRBV28 and J usage is TRBJ2-5; 8 bases match TRBD2. J was trimmed by 5 bases and V by 6 bases; bases with no gene match: 11. Germline V gene sequence: CDR1 MDHEN, CDR2 SYDVKM. The CDR3 is 15 amino acids. For the CDR3, the DNA is TGTGCCAGCAGGGTAGTGGCGGGAGGACTGGAGACCCAGTACTTC. This translates into CASRVVAGGLETQYF.

This chain uses TRBV6-5 with TRBJ1-2; D is undetermined. The CDR3 contains 15 residues. V lost 4 bases and J 1 base, leaving 13 bases between the germline ends. From germline, CDR1 is MNHEY and CDR2 SVGAGI. The chain's CDR3 is CASSLTYRVNYGYTF. The CDR3 DNA sequence: TGTGCCAGCAGTTTAACCTATCGGGTTAACTATGGCTACACCTTC.

J is TRBJ1-5 and V is TRBV28; 8 nucleotides agree with TRBD1. Germline trimming cut 8 bases from V and 5 bases from J; bases unmatched to any gene: 5. This CDR3 contains 13 residues. Looked up from germline, CDR1 is MDHEN and CDR2 is SYDVKM. The CDR3 is CASHDRGHQPQHF. In DNA, the CDR3 is TGTGCCAGCCACGACAGGGGCCATCAGCCCCAGCATTTT.

This chain joins TRBV14 and TRBJ2-1, with 10 bases identical to TRBD2. Trimming removed 3 bases from V and 7 bases from J; junction bases left unmatched: 12. The CDR3 spans 17 residues. CDR1 is SGHDN, CDR2 FVKESK, per germline. Here the CDR3 DNA reads TGTGCCAGCAGCCACTTACCACCTAGCGGGAGCCTTAATGAGCAGTTCTTC. Protein product: CASSHLPPSGSLNEQFF.

The chain carries TRBV5-4 and TRBJ1-2; D is ambiguous. Germline lookup yields CDR1 SGHNT and CDR2 YYREEE (reference sequence). Deletions cut 0 bases from V and 4 bases from J, with 22 bases between. There are 18 residues in the CDR3. The CDR3 DNA sequence: TGTGCCAGCAGCTTGGTCTTTAGGAGCAGTGGGCAGACCTATGGCTACACCTTC. Encoded protein: CASSLVFRSSGQTYGYTF. The full variable domain, in which reference TRBV5-4 and TRBJ1-2 provide the parts outside the CDR3, is ETGVTQSPTHLIKTRGQQVTLRCSSQSGHNTVSWYQQALGQGPQFIFQYYREEENGRGNFPPRFSGLQFPNYSSELNVNALELDDSALYLCASSLVFRSSGQTYGYTFGSGTRLTVV.

The rearrangement links TRBV27 to TRBJ1-1, with 7 positions matching TRBD1. Trimming removed 3 bases from V and 3 bases from J; junction bases left unmatched: 4. The V gene's germline CDR1 is MNHEY and CDR2 SMNVEV (reference sequence). This CDR3 has 14 amino acids. CDR3 protein: CASSFGRGDTEAFF. The CDR3 nucleotides are TGTGCCAGCAGTTTTGGCAGGGGGGACACTGAAGCTTTCTTT.

This chain joins TRBV7-6 and TRBJ2-6; no reliable D call. This CDR3 is 12 amino acids long. V lost 6 bases and J 3 bases, leaving 3 bases between the germline ends. Germline V gives CDR1 SGHVS, CDR2 FNYEAQ. CDR3 nucleotides: TGTGCCAGCAGTTTTGGGGCCAACGTCCTGACTTTC. It encodes CASSFGANVLTF.

The rearrangement uses TRBV30 and TRBJ2-5; 8 bases match TRBD2. Germline V gene sequence: CDR1 GTSNPN, CDR2 SVGIG (reference sequence). Trimming at V came to 5 bases and at J to 0 bases, leaving 8 bases not matched to a gene. This CDR3 spans 15 amino acids. The CDR3 reads CAWDKTGGDQETQYF. The CDR3 DNA reads as TGTGCCTGGGATAAAACGGGGGGGGACCAAGAGACCCAGTACTTC.

This sequence joins TRBV11-1 and TRBJ1-1, with D unclear. CDR1 SGHAT and CDR2 FQDESV come from the germline V gene (reference sequence). The ends were cut back, 5 bases at V and 1 base at J, with 14 bases in the middle. CDR3 length equals 15 residues. CDR3 protein: CASSPPGERNTEAFF. The CDR3 DNA reads as TGTGCCAGCAGCCCCCCGGGAGAAAGGAACACTGAAGCTTTCTTT.

This clonotype has only a few counts. V usage is TRBV12-3 or TRBV12-4 and J usage is TRBJ1-1, with D hard to call. The CDR3 length is 14 residues. V was pared by 1 base and J by 1 base, with 7 bases between. CDR3 DNA: TGTGCCAGCAGTTTAGGCTCGGGGAACACTGAAGCTTTCTTT. Translation: CASSLGSGNTEAFF.

The V call is TRBV25-1, the J call TRBJ2-1; tentative D call: TRBD1 (5 bases). The length of the CDR3 is 13 residues. The V gene lost 5 bases and the J gene lost 2 bases, with 7 bases spanning the gap. Germline V gene lookup returns CDR1 MGHDK and CDR2 SYGVNS. In DNA, the CDR3 is TGTGCCAGCAGTACAGGAACCTACAATGAGCAGTTCTTC. As protein: CASSTGTYNEQFF.

V gene TRBV12-3 or TRBV12-4 combines with J gene TRBJ2-1, with D perhaps matching TRBD1 (6 bases). This CDR3 contains 15 residues. Trimming cost V 0 bases and J 8 bases, with 14 bases left between them. The CDR3 is CASSLAQAGVDEQFF. CDR3 DNA: TGTGCCAGCAGTTTAGCTCAGGCAGGGGTCGATGAGCAGTTCTTC.

The gene calls are TRBV27 and TRBJ2-7; D remains ambiguous. CDR1 and CDR2 (germline): MNHEY, SMNVEV (reference sequence). This CDR3 region has 16 residues. Trimming took off 0 bases at V and 3 bases at J, with 15 bases between the two ends. The chain's CDR3 is CASSLSPDAAVYEQYV. The CDR3 coding sequence is TGTGCCAGCAGTTTATCCCCCGATGCGGCCGTCTACGAGCAGTACGTC.

The V call is TRBV6-5, the J call TRBJ1-5; no clear D. Germline V gene lookup returns CDR1 MNHEY and CDR2 SVGAGI. CDR3 length: 12 amino acids. V was clipped by 5 bases and J by 4 bases, with 6 bases between them. The CDR3, as DNA: TGTGCCAGCAGTACTATTAATCAGCCCCAGCATTTT. Translating it yields CASSTINQPQHF.

The chain couples TRBV12-3 or TRBV12-4 to TRBJ2-3, with D tentatively TRBD2 (6 bases). V lost 5 bases to trimming and J lost 1 base, with 16 bases between them. The CDR3 spans 16 residues. The CDR3 nucleotides are TGTGCCAGCAGTCCCCTTGGTGGCGGGGGCACAGATACGCAGTATTTT. The encoded protein is CASSPLGGGGTDTQYF.

DNA for the CDR3: TGTGCCAGCAGCCAAGAAATATCACGGATGAAACTGTTTTTT. This gives the protein CASSQEISRMKLFF. This sequence joins TRBV4-2 and TRBJ1-4; D call uncertain. V lost 0 bases and J lost 11, with 13 bases in between. This CDR3 region has 14 residues. Germline lookup yields CDR1 LGHNA and CDR2 YNFKEQ.

The chain is built from TRBV30 and TRBJ2-5; either TRBD1 or TRBD2 may fit D (5 bases each). Between the trimmed V and J ends, which lost 5 bases and 5 bases, there was a span of 15 bases. Germline CDR1 is GTSNPN and CDR2 is SVGIG (reference sequence). The CDR3 consists of 13 residues. CDR3 DNA: TGTGCCTGGGACTACATGGGGCCGGAGACCCAGTACTTC. Encoded protein: CAWDYMGPETQYF. Filled out from reference TRBV30 and TRBJ2-5, the complete variable domain reads SQTIHQWPATLVQPVGSPLSLECTVEGTSNPNLYWYRQAAGRGLQLLFYSVGIGQISSEVPQNLSASRPQDRQFILSSKKLLLSDSGFYLCAWDYMGPETQYFGPGTRLLVL.